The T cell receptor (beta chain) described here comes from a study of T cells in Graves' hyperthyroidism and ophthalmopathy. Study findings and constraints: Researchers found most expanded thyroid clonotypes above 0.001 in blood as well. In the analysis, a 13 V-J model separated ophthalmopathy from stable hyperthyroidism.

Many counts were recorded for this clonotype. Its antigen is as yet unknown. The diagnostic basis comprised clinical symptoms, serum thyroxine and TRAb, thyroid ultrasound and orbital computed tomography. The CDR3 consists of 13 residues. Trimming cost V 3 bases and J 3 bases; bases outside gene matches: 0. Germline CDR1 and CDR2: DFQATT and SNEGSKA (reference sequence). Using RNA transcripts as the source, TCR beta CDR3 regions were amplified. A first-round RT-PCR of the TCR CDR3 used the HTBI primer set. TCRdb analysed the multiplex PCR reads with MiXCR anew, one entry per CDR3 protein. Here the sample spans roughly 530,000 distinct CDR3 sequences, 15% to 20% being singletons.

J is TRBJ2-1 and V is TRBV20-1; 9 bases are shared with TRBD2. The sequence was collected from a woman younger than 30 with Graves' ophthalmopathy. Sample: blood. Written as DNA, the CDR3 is TGCAGTGCTAGGACTAGCGGCTACAATGAGCAGTTCTTC. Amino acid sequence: CSARTSGYNEQFF.